The table lists the clone carrying this T cell receptor beta chain with many counts. The source of the sample is a study of T-cell reconstitution after alpha-beta-depleted transplantation in children. Unique molecular identifiers were used in preparing the TCRbeta library. TCRdb used MiXCR to reprocess the PCR reads, holding one entry per CDR3 protein. The table has about 340,000 distinct CDR3 sequences, 16% seen once; the top ten hold 35% to 50%. Trimming pared 3 bases from V and 0 bases from J, leaving 8 bases between. This CDR3 has 15 amino acids. From germline, CDR1 is SEHNR and CDR2 FQNEAQ (reference sequence).

This sequence was found in a male patient between 2 and 10 years old who had a stem cell transplant for acute lymphoblastic leukemia, so the T cells may come from the graft donor. This chain uses TRBV7-9 with TRBJ2-2; maybe TRBD1 (5 bases). This sample comprised PBMCs, mostly from graft donor cells, obtained 360 days after TCRalphabeta/CD19-depleted stem cell transplant. The CDR3 loop reads CASSLGHANTGELFF. The CDR3 region has the DNA TGTGCCAGCAGCTTGGGGCATGCGAACACCGGGGAGCTGTTTTTT. Combining the CDR3 with reference TRBV7-9 and TRBJ2-2 gives the whole variable domain DTGVSQNPRHKITKRGQNVTFRCDPISEHNRLYWYRQTLGQGPEFLTYFQNEAQLEKSRLLSDRFSAERPKGSFSTLEIQRTEQGDSAMYLCASSLGHANTGELFFGEGSRLTVL.